Below, 22 T cell receptor beta chains from the same sample are listed, as sequenced in a study of CD8 T cells in ankylosing spondylitis. MiXCR, applied by TCRdb to the 5' RACE reads, yields one record per CDR3 protein. The table has about 460,000 distinct CDR3 sequences, about 5.7% seen once. These receptors' targets are unknown. The study, taken as a whole, reports: Characteristic of ankylosing spondylitis blood, it appeared, was a TCR beta motif comprising several highly homologous variants.

Source material: blood, either unsorted or a sorted T cell fraction (not recorded which). These receptors originate from a male donor with ankylosing spondylitis.

This clonotype was seen many times. The genes are TRBV20-1 and TRBJ2-1; TRBD2 aligns across 12 bases. The ends lost 1 base at V and 5 bases at J; junction bases unmatched: 3. The germline V gene encodes CDR1 DFQATT and CDR2 SNEGSKA (reference sequence). The CDR3 contains 15 residues. CDR3 protein: CSARGLAGADNEQFF. The DNA of the CDR3 is TGCAGTGCTAGAGGACTAGCGGGAGCGGACAATGAGCAGTTCTTC.

This clonotype was recorded many times. The J gene is TRBJ2-1, the V gene TRBV12-3 or TRBV12-4; perhaps TRBD2 as D (6 bases). This CDR3 has 11 residues. V was cut by 6 bases and J by 15 bases, with 15 bases left in between. CDR3 amino acids: CASSPSAGRFF. The CDR3 coding sequence is TGTGCCAGCAGCCCCTCGGCGGGGCGGTTCTTC.

This clonotype was seen only a few times. V and J are TRBV14 and TRBJ2-1; TRBD2 matches at 8 bases. Germline V gene sequence: CDR1 SGHDN, CDR2 FVKESK. The V gene end was trimmed by 4 bases and the J gene end by 4 bases; junction bases not matched to a gene: 6. The CDR3 spans 15 residues. The CDR3 nucleotides are TGTGCCAGCAGCCCCGGGACTAGTTTTTACAATGAGCAGTTCTTC. Translating it yields CASSPGTSFYNEQFF.

This clonotype was found many times. The chain is built from TRBV12-3 or TRBV12-4 and TRBJ1-2; the match to TRBD1 covers 8 bases. This CDR3 comprises 15 residues. V gave up 1 base and J gave up 5 bases; unmatched junction bases: 6. CDR3 bases: TGTGCCAGCAGTTTAGATCCAGGGGGCGGGTATGGCTACACCTTC. Translated, it gives CASSLDPGGGYGYTF.

Concerning this clonotype itself: One base away lies a much larger clone, so this may be a sequencing read error. The chain carries TRBV7-9 and TRBJ2-7; tentative D call: TRBD2 (5 bases). The CDR3 spans 15 residues. CDR1 SEHNR and CDR2 FQNEAQ come from the germline V gene (reference sequence). The CDR3 DNA follows: TGTGTCAGCAGCTCCACCGGGATCGGGTTTTACGAGCAGTACTTC. It encodes CVSSSTGIGFYEQYF.

The chain joins TRBV5-5 to TRBJ2-1, with unresolved D. V was pared by 2 bases and J by 0 bases, with 6 bases between. Looked up from germline, CDR1 is SGHKS and CDR2 is YYEKEE (reference sequence). The CDR3 consists of 14 residues. The DNA for the CDR3 is TGTGCCAGCAGCTTCTCCAGCTCCTACAATGAGCAGTTCTTC. As protein: CASSFSSSYNEQFF.

This clonotype has ten or more counts. This sequence joins TRBV5-1 and TRBJ2-1, with TRBD1 as a possible D gene (5 bases). Germline V gene lookup returns CDR1 SGHRS and CDR2 YFSETQ. Trimming removed 1 base from V and 11 bases from J, with 16 bases in between. The CDR3 runs to 14 residues. The CDR3 sequence is CASSLHRDRGQQFF. Written as DNA, the CDR3 is TGCGCCAGCAGCTTGCACCGCGATAGGGGCCAGCAGTTCTTC.

In its sample, this clonotype was seen many times. The chain combines TRBV20-1 with TRBJ2-2; the D is unclear. V shed 6 bases and J shed 7 bases, with 12 bases lying between them. Germline lookup yields CDR1 DFQATT and CDR2 SNEGSKA (reference sequence). CDR3 length equals 12 residues. The CDR3 nucleotides are TGCAGTGCCATCGCAGATATCGGGGAGCTGTTTTTT. This translates into CSAIADIGELFF.

This clonotype was found many times. The chain couples TRBV29-1 to TRBJ1-1, with D perhaps matching TRBD1 (5 bases). V dropped 2 bases and J dropped 0 bases, with 10 bases sitting between them. The CDR3 has 14 residues. The V gene's germline CDR1 is SQVTM and CDR2 ANQGSEA. This CDR3 reads CSVEQGYMNTEAFF. The CDR3 region has the DNA TGCAGCGTTGAACAGGGATACATGAACACTGAAGCTTTCTTT.

This clonotype was counted ten times or more. The rearrangement links TRBV20-1 to TRBJ2-1; D tentatively fits TRBD1 or TRBD2 (7 bases each). The CDR3 is made up of 15 amino acids. CDR1 and CDR2 (germline): DFQATT, SNEGSKA (reference sequence). Trimming took off 5 bases at V and 10 bases at J, with 24 bases between the two ends. The DNA of the CDR3 is TGCAGTGCTGGGGACAGTGCCCGGATCGGGGGGGAGCAGTTCTTC. Encoded protein: CSAGDSARIGGEQFF.

This clonotype was counted only a few times. The chain carries TRBV18 and TRBJ2-7; TRBD2 is a possible D gene (6 bases). Germline V gene data show CDR1 as KGHSH and CDR2 as LQKENI. Trimming shortened V by 6 bases and J by 4 bases, and 13 bases separated the two germline ends. The CDR3 is made up of 13 amino acids. CDR3: CASSHGGTYEQYF. The CDR3 DNA follows: TGTGCCAGCTCGCACGGGGGAACTTACGAGCAGTACTTC.

The chain employs TRBV7-6 and TRBJ2-2; D is uncertain. Trimming removed 4 bases from V and 7 bases from J, with 13 bases in between. This CDR3 is 14 amino acids long. Per germline, CDR1 SGHVS and CDR2 FNYEAQ. The CDR3 loop is CASSWAVSDGELFF. The CDR3 bases are TGTGCCAGCAGCTGGGCCGTGTCGGACGGGGAGCTGTTTTTT.

The V gene is TRBV6-4, the J gene TRBJ1-2, with a weak D call TRBD1 (6 bases). The CDR3 is 15 amino acids. V was trimmed by 4 bases and J by 5 bases, leaving 17 bases between them. Germline V gene sequence: CDR1 MRHNA, CDR2 SNTAGT. The DNA for the CDR3 is TGTGCCAGCAGTGGAGGACTGGACCAGGGGTATGGCTACACCTTC. Protein: CASSGGLDQGYGYTF.

In this sample, this clonotype turned up many times. The chain has TRBV12-3 or TRBV12-4 and TRBJ2-1; the match to TRBD2 covers 12 bases. The CDR3 runs to 14 residues. Germline trimming cut 4 bases from V and 10 bases from J; bases unmatched to any gene: 5. The CDR3 bases are TGTGCCAGCAGTTCAGGACTAGCGGGATGGGAGCAGTTCTTC. Translating it yields CASSSGLAGWEQFF.

The genes are TRBV15 and TRBJ2-1; 9 bases fit TRBD2. In germline, CDR1 is LNHNV, CDR2 YYDKDF (reference sequence). Losses at the gene ends were 0 bases for V and 7 bases for J; bases not matched to a gene: 7. The CDR3 is made up of 16 amino acids. CDR3 DNA: TGTGCCACCAGCAGAGATATGGTGGGACTAGCAAATGAGCAGTTCTTC. This gives the protein CATSRDMVGLANEQFF.

This clonotype was observed at least ten times. This chain joins TRBV12-3 or TRBV12-4 and TRBJ1-6, with D possibly being TRBD1 (5 bases). The ends were cut back, 6 bases at V and 3 bases at J, with 18 bases in the middle. CDR3 size: 17 residues. The CDR3 is CASRRGGAMDYNSPLHF. CDR3 coding DNA: TGTGCCAGCAGACGCGGCGGGGCGATGGACTATAATTCACCCCTCCACTTT.

This clonotype has at least ten counts. The junction differs from germline at one of its ends, possibly a read error. The genes are TRBV3-1 and TRBJ2-7; D is uncertain. This CDR3 spans 13 amino acids. The germline gives CDR1 LGHDT, CDR2 YNNKEL (reference sequence). CDR3 nucleotides: TGTGCCAGCAGCCAGGCCTTATCCTACGGGCAGTACTTC. It codes for CASSQALSYGQYF.

This clonotype has a count of ten or more. The chain joins TRBV29-1 to TRBJ2-3; D is uncertain. Germline-derived CDR1 and CDR2 are SQVTM and ANQGSEA. The CDR3 extends over 12 amino acids. V was cut by 0 bases and J by 5 bases, with 6 bases left in between. CDR3 nucleotides: TGCAGCGTTGAAGATGGAGTAGATACGCAGTATTTT. This encodes CSVEDGVDTQYF.

The chain links TRBV14 to TRBJ2-3; 10 nucleotides line up with TRBD2. After removal of 4 bases from V and 8 bases from J, the junction contained 3 bases not matched to a gene. Germline assignment: CDR1 SGHDN and CDR2 FVKESK. This CDR3 spans 13 amino acids. Written as DNA, the CDR3 is TGTGCCAGCAGCCGCATAGCGGGGGGTACGCAGTATTTT. Translated, it gives CASSRIAGGTQYF.

The table lists this clonotype with many counts. The chain combines TRBV6-5 with TRBJ2-3; D is unresolved. Per germline, CDR1 MNHEY and CDR2 SVGAGI. Trimming pared 0 bases from V and 4 bases from J, leaving 14 bases between. The CDR3 contains 16 residues. DNA of the CDR3: TGTGCCAGCAGTTACTCGAGCCGATGGAACCCAGATACGCAGTATTTT. This encodes CASSYSSRWNPDTQYF.

V usage is TRBV10-3 and J usage is TRBJ2-3, with TRBD1 identical over 9 bases. CDR1 is ENHRY and CDR2 is SYGVKD in the germline V gene. The V and J ends lost 6 bases and 2 bases, in that order; junction bases with no gene match: 9. The CDR3 extends over 16 amino acids. The CDR3, as DNA: TGTGCCATCAGAGAGAGTGACAGGGGGTTCACAGATACGCAGTATTTT. Protein sequence: CAIRESDRGFTDTQYF.

This clonotype was detected many times. The chain links TRBV2 to TRBJ1-1, with 8 bases fitting TRBD1. CDR1 and CDR2 from the germline V gene are SNHLY and FYNNEI. V shed 8 bases and J 3 bases; nucleotides not matched to a gene: 5. This CDR3 is 13 amino acids long. The CDR3 region is CASARQGYTEAFF. The DNA of the CDR3 is TGTGCCAGCGCCCGACAGGGGTACACTGAAGCTTTCTTT.